Listed below are T cell receptor beta chains from one sample, sequenced in a study of blood T cell repertoires in COVID-19. The data were produced by immunoSEQ multiplex PCR, yet TCRdb's version contains in-frame clones alone and is incomplete. The sample lists about 380,000 clones; roughly 86% were seen once. The sequencing sample was made of peripheral blood. The source is a human donor with acute or convalescent COVID-19. The donor label of this sample is uncertain. Both conserved end residues are trimmed from each CDR3.

V	CDR3
TRBV6-1	ASSEVALYEQY
TRBV2	ASRTALSGNTIY
TRBV5-1	ASSGQATNTGELF
TRBV18	ASSDSIAGGPYNEQF
TRBV18	ASSPRLPTQGTEAF
TRBV7-2	ASSPQLAGGKEQY
TRBV27	ASSLNWEGSKY
TRBV14	ASSQGQRWTEAF
TRBV30	AWSPGGRETQY
TRBV10-1	ASSEGAPPYEQY
TRBV6-6	ASSSSTGSNQPQH
TRBV4-1	ASSQDRRGIANEKLF
TRBV18	ASSPIQGSNQPQH
TRBV28	ASRPPNRVNEQF
TRBV6-2/TRBV6-3	ASSDRAWGYT
TRBV6-5	ASSYVRYSGANVLT
TRBV29-1	SVEGDYRTVYGYT
TRBV10-2	ASTFAFSNTEAF
TRBV7-9	ASSPSIMAGGTDTQY
TRBV18	ASSPRDRGAPQH
TRBV27	ASSFAGGAVYGYT
TRBV7-6	ASSPGLAGAPYEQY
TRBV7-9	ASSLGLAGSTDTQY
TRBV6-5	ASSSPSGTTDTQY
TRBV11-2	ASSLSQGLQPQH
TRBV19	ASSKATGISQGQF
TRBV3-1/TRBV3-2	ASSFPAGVETQY
TRBV18	ASSPMTVDNSPLH
TRBV10-2	ASPGLPYEQY